These 32 T cell receptor beta chains share one sample of origin, sequenced in a study of blood T cell repertoires in COVID-19. The protocol was immunoSEQ multiplex PCR, while the TCRdb copy is restricted to in-frame clones and leaves out a portion. This table has 490,000 or so clones, less than 90% appearing once. Sequenced input: PBMCs or T cells enriched from blood (not recorded which). These receptors were taken from a woman aged 60-75 years who had recovered from COVID-19.

J is TRBJ2-3 and V is TRBV29-1; no clear D. Germline V gives CDR1 SQVTM, CDR2 ANQGSEA. This CDR3 region has 12 residues. V lost 4 bases and J 0 bases, leaving 5 bases between the germline ends. The CDR3 sequence is CSVATSTDTQYF. In DNA, the CDR3 is TGCAGCGTTGCCACAAGCACAGATACGCAGTATTTT.

The chain is built from TRBV6-4 and TRBJ1-2, with D possibly matching TRBD1 (6 bases). Germline V gene data show CDR1 as MRHNA and CDR2 as SNTAGT. V was trimmed by 0 bases and J by 8 bases, leaving 10 bases between them. The CDR3 contains 13 residues. CDR3 DNA: TGTGCCAGCAGTGACTCGAAGGGGGACGGCTACACCTTC. Encoded protein: CASSDSKGDGYTF.

CDR3 loop: CASSSKPGTGGAGELFF. The DNA of the CDR3 is TGTGCCAGCAGCTCCAAGCCCGGGACAGGAGGGGCCGGGGAGCTGTTTTTT. The chain carries TRBV7-8 and TRBJ2-2; 8 positions match TRBD1. The CDR3 contains 17 residues. V dropped 4 bases and J dropped 6; count of bases not matched to a gene: 13. CDR1 and CDR2 (germline): SGHVS, FQNEAQ.

This clone was observed a single time. Other DNA variants within this sample encode the same CDR3. V and J are TRBV2 and TRBJ2-2; D may be TRBD1 (5 bases). The V and J ends lost 4 bases and 0 bases respectively, with 6 bases between them. CDR3 size: 14 residues. In germline, CDR1 is SNHLY, CDR2 FYNNEI. The chain's CDR3 is CASSGQSNTGELFF. The CDR3 coding sequence is TGTGCCAGCAGTGGACAGTCGAACACCGGGGAGCTGTTTTTT. Looking up the rest from reference TRBV2 and TRBJ2-2 gives the full variable domain: EPEVTQTPSHQVTQMGQEVILRCVPISNHLYFYWYRQILGQKVEFLVSFYNNEISEKSEIFDDQFSVERPDGSNFTLKIRSTKLEDSAMYFCASSGQSNTGELFFGEGSRLTVL.

This chain joins TRBV5-4 and TRBJ1-3, with D hard to call. CDR3 size: 15 residues. The ends were cut back, 1 base at V and 0 bases at J, with 8 bases in the middle. The germline V gene encodes CDR1 SGHNT and CDR2 YYREEE (reference sequence). CDR3 protein: CASSLNSFSGNTIYF. DNA of the CDR3: TGTGCCAGCAGCTTGAACAGTTTCTCTGGAAACACCATATATTTT.

This sequence joins TRBV5-1 and TRBJ1-1; TRBD1 agrees at 7 bases. V shed 1 base and J 2 bases; nucleotides not matched to a gene: 5. Germline V lookup: CDR1 SGHRS, CDR2 YFSETQ. This CDR3 comprises 15 residues. The CDR3 sequence is CASSLTRDRNTEAFF. Here the CDR3 DNA reads TGCGCCAGCAGCTTGACTCGGGACAGAAACACTGAAGCTTTCTTT.

This rearrangement joins TRBV21-1 to TRBJ2-7; TRBD2, as called in the table, went unchecked against the DNA. TRBV21-1 is flagged as a pseudogene. The CDR3 consists of 15 residues. CDR3 coding DNA: TGTGCCAGCAGCAGCCTTTACCGGGACTCCTACGAGCAGTACGTC. Its protein is CASSSLYRDSYEQYV.

This clone was seen only once. V usage is TRBV7-2 and J usage is TRBJ2-5, with TRBD2 matching over 8 bases. The CDR3 has 14 amino acids. Per the germline V gene, CDR1 is SGHTA and CDR2 is FQGNSA. V was clipped by 5 bases and J by 7 bases; unmatched bases: 9. CDR3 protein: CASSPGGGPWTQYF. Written as DNA, the CDR3 is TGTGCCAGCAGCCCGGGGGGGGGTCCCTGGACCCAGTACTTC. The full variable domain, its missing parts supplied by reference TRBV7-2 and TRBJ2-5, is GAGVSQSPSNKVTEKGKDVELRCDPISGHTALYWYRQSLGQGLEFLIYFQGNSAPDKSGLPSDRFSAERTGGSVSTLTIQRTQQEDSAVYLCASSPGGGPWTQYFGPGTRLLVL.

The chain recombines TRBV9 with TRBJ1-5; 9 bases are a match to TRBD1. V lost 3 bases and J lost 4; bases outside the gene matches: 5. In germline, CDR1 is SGDLS, CDR2 YYNGEE. CDR3 length: 15 amino acids. In DNA form, the CDR3 reads TGTGCCAGCAGCGGTCCAGGACAGGGGAATCAGCCCCAGCATTTT. Its translation is CASSGPGQGNQPQHF.

With respect to this clone: Other DNA sequences in this sample translate to the same CDR3. The chain uses TRBV3-1 (or the pseudogene TRBV3-2) and TRBJ1-5; no clear D. This CDR3 has 12 residues. V shed 1 base and J shed 6 bases, with 4 bases lying between them. Germline CDR1 and CDR2: LGHDT and YNNKEL (reference sequence). The CDR3: CASSQGGQPQHF. The CDR3 DNA follows: TGTGCCAGCAGCCAAGGCGGTCAGCCCCAGCATTTT.

This chain uses TRBV7-2 with TRBJ2-7; 9 nucleotides line up with TRBD2. The trim removed 5 bases at V and 3 bases at J, leaving 5 bases unmatched. CDR3 length: 14 amino acids. Germline V CDR1 and CDR2: SGHTA, FQGNSA. CDR3 sequence (DNA): TGTGCCAGCAGCCCCAGCGGGGGGTTCTACGAGCAGTACTTC. Protein sequence: CASSPSGGFYEQYF.

The chain joins TRBV23-1 to TRBJ1-5, with TRBD1 matching over 7 bases. TRBV23-1 is assigned to the ORF class and has an uncertain function. The CDR3 length is 15 residues. J gave up 16 bases and V 4 bases, and 19 bases lay outside the gene matches. The CDR3 protein is CASSPATGWNREGHF. CDR3 coding DNA: TGCGCCAGCAGTCCCGCGACAGGGTGGAATCGGGAGGGACATTTT.

The chain uses TRBV6-6 and TRBJ1-1; no definite D call. Germline CDR1 MNHNY, CDR2 SVGAGI (reference sequence). Trimming pared 4 bases from V and 8 bases from J, leaving 8 bases between. This CDR3 is 11 amino acids long. CDR3 DNA sequence: TGTGCCAGCAGTTCGACATACGAAGCTTTCTTT. Protein: CASSSTYEAFF.

This chain uses TRBV29-1 with TRBJ2-3, with 13 bases matching TRBD2. The trim removed 6 bases at V and 8 bases at J, leaving 23 bases unmatched. The CDR3 is made up of 19 amino acids. Germline-derived CDR1 and CDR2 are SQVTM and ANQGSEA. Here the CDR3 DNA reads TGCAGCGTCCAACCCCGAGGGGCGACTAGCGGGGGGACCCCAGGTACGCAGTATTTT. It encodes CSVQPRGATSGGTPGTQYF.

CDR3 in amino acids: CASSARTSGGPYNEQFF. CDR3 in DNA: TGTGCCAGCAGCGCGCGAACTAGCGGGGGCCCCTACAATGAGCAGTTCTTC. The chain combines TRBV9 with TRBJ2-1; 11 nucleotides match TRBD2. V shed 3 bases and J 2 bases; nucleotides not matched to a gene: 7. The germline V gene has CDR1 SGDLS and CDR2 YYNGEE. The CDR3 covers 17 residues. The whole variable domain, remainder taken from reference TRBV9 and TRBJ2-1, is DSGVTQTPKHLITATGQRVTLRCSPRSGDLSVYWYQQSLDQGLQFLIQYYNGEERAKGNILERFSAQQFPDLHSELNLSSLELGDSALYFCASSARTSGGPYNEQFFGPGTRLTVL.

The V call is TRBV6-5, the J call TRBJ1-1; 7 bases agree with TRBD1. This CDR3 is built from 11 residues. Germline CDR1 reads MNHEY; CDR2 reads SVGAGI. With 11 bases clipped from V and 7 bases from J, the junction kept 7 bases outside the gene matches. The CDR3 bases are TGTGCCTCGAGGGGGCTATTTGAAGCTTTCTTT. Translated, it gives CASRGLFEAFF.

The rearrangement joins TRBV19 to TRBJ1-2, with TRBD1 matching 7 bases. Trimming cost V 6 bases and J 2 bases; bases outside gene matches: 0. The CDR3 is made up of 12 amino acids. Germline-derived CDR1 and CDR2 are LNHDA and SQIVND (reference sequence). CDR3 residues: CASRQGNYGYTF. In nucleotides, the CDR3 is TGTGCCAGTAGACAGGGGAACTATGGCTACACCTTC.

The count of this clone is one. The chain carries TRBV7-9 and TRBJ1-2; perhaps TRBD1 as D (6 bases). Trimming took off 5 bases at V and 3 bases at J, with 13 bases between the two ends. CDR1 SEHNR and CDR2 FQNEAQ come from the germline V gene (reference sequence). The CDR3 has 14 amino acids. The CDR3 DNA follows: TGTGCCAGCAGCAAGGGGGACCTCGACTATGGCTACACCTTC. Translation: CASSKGDLDYGYTF.

The chain carries TRBV11-2 and TRBJ1-6; D not certain. The CDR3 has 12 residues. CDR1 is SGHAT, CDR2 FQNNGV, per germline. V lost 8 bases, J lost 7 bases, and 9 bases lay in between. The chain's CDR3 is CASGGRNSPLHF. The CDR3 nucleotides are TGTGCCAGCGGCGGCCGGAATTCACCCCTCCACTTT. Drawing the rest from reference TRBV11-2 and TRBJ1-6, the complete variable domain is EAGVAQSPRYKIIEKRQSVAFWCNPISGHATLYWYQQILGQGPKLLIQFQNNGVVDDSQLPKDRFSAERLKGVDSTLKIQPAKLEDSAVYLCASGGRNSPLHFGNGTRLTVT.

The chain is built from TRBV5-6 and TRBJ2-7, with D tentatively TRBD2 (6 bases). V dropped 6 bases and J dropped 0 bases, with 13 bases sitting between them. There are 14 residues in the CDR3. Germline V gene lookup returns CDR1 SGHDT and CDR2 YYEEEE. The CDR3 region has the DNA TGTGCCAGCACCGGCGGGGACCCCTCCTACGAGCAGTACTTC. This encodes CASTGGDPSYEQYF.

This chain links TRBV9 with TRBJ1-6; no reliable D call. Germline V gene sequence: CDR1 SGDLS, CDR2 YYNGEE. This CDR3 comprises 12 residues. Trimming took 2 bases from V and 6 from J, leaving 3 bases between them. CDR3 coding DNA: TGTGCCAGCAGCGTCGGTAATTCACCCCTCCACTTT. This codes for CASSVGNSPLHF.

V and J are TRBV5-5 and TRBJ1-1; D may be TRBD1 (5 bases). V was trimmed by 1 base and J by 0 bases, leaving 13 bases between them. In germline, CDR1 is SGHKS, CDR2 YYEKEE (reference sequence). The CDR3 covers 16 residues. CDR3 bases: TGTGCCAGCAGCTTGACAACAGGCAGATTGAACACTGAAGCTTTCTTT. It translates to CASSLTTGRLNTEAFF.

V is TRBV7-9 and J is TRBJ2-7, with 10 bases identical to TRBD1. This CDR3 region has 16 residues. The J segment lost 4 bases and the V segment lost 6 bases, leaving 12 bases of the junction unmatched. Looked up from germline, CDR1 is SEHNR and CDR2 is FQNEAQ (reference sequence). CDR3 sequence (DNA): TGTGCCAGCAGTCAATCCGGGACAGGGGCTCGTTACGAGCAGTACTTC. Translation: CASSQSGTGARYEQYF.

This chain uses TRBV24-1 with TRBJ1-2; D is possibly TRBD1 (5 bases). Germline V CDR1 and CDR2: KGHDR, SFDVKD. V was shortened by 5 bases and J by 4 bases, with 10 bases between the two germline ends. CDR3 length equals 13 residues. The CDR3: CATSGGTSYGYTF. CDR3 DNA: TGTGCCACCAGTGGGGGGACTTCCTATGGCTACACCTTC.

V usage is TRBV15 and J usage is TRBJ1-4; the D is unclear. Deletions cut 1 base from V and 0 bases from J, with 12 bases between. Germline CDR1 and CDR2: LNHNV and YYDKDF (reference sequence). CDR3 length: 17 residues. Written as DNA, the CDR3 is TGTGCCACCAGCAGAGGTGGGCACGACGCAACTAATGAAAAACTGTTTTTT. Translated: CATSRGGHDATNEKLFF.

The chain links TRBV7-9 to TRBJ1-5, with D hard to call. The CDR3 loop spans 14 amino acids. Germline V lookup: CDR1 SEHNR, CDR2 FQNEAQ (reference sequence). Between the trimmed V and J ends, which lost 5 bases and 2 bases, there was a span of 10 bases. For the CDR3, the DNA is TGTGCCAGCAGCCTAGGCGGGGGCAATCAGCCCCAGCATTTT. This gives the protein CASSLGGGNQPQHF.

The chain combines TRBV9 with TRBJ2-7; 9 positions match TRBD1. CDR1 is SGDLS, CDR2 YYNGEE, per germline. CDR3 length: 14 amino acids. Germline trimming cut 1 base from V and 5 bases from J; bases unmatched to any gene: 4. The CDR3: CASSVPGQGDEQYV. CDR3 in DNA: TGTGCCAGCAGCGTACCGGGACAGGGCGACGAGCAGTACGTC.

The chain is built from TRBV19 and TRBJ2-1, with 11 bases identical to TRBD1. Per the germline V gene, CDR1 is LNHDA and CDR2 is SQIVND (reference sequence). The junction had 3 bases not matched to a gene; V was cut back by 6 bases and J by 5 bases. The CDR3 is made up of 14 amino acids. The CDR3 bases are TGTGCCAGTAGCCCGGGACAGGGGGACAATGAGCAGTTCTTC. Translating gives CASSPGQGDNEQFF.

The J gene is TRBJ2-7, the V gene TRBV2; possibly TRBD1 for D (6 bases). With 6 bases removed from V and 7 bases from J, the gap between germline ends came to 16 bases. This CDR3 comprises 13 residues. Germline V lookup: CDR1 SNHLY, CDR2 FYNNEI. CDR3 sequence (DNA): TGTGCCAGCAGCCAAGCAGGGGTGGGAGAGCAGTACGTC. This translates into CASSQAGVGEQYV.

The chain employs TRBV3-1 (or the pseudogene TRBV3-2) and TRBJ2-1; 13 bases match TRBD2. Germline lookup yields CDR1 LGHDT and CDR2 YNNKEL (reference sequence). V gave up 4 bases and J gave up 7 bases; unmatched junction bases: 7. The CDR3 loop spans 16 amino acids. The CDR3 coding sequence is TGTGCCAGCAGCCGTAAGACTAGCGGGGGGAGGAATGAGCAGTTCTTC. This gives the protein CASSRKTSGGRNEQFF.

Regarding this clone: One end of the junction varies from germline; a read error may be responsible. The CDR3 here is CASSGLGRFSYEQYF. The CDR3 DNA reads TGTGCCAGTAGTGGGCTGGGGCGATTCTCCTACGAGCAGTACTTC. The chain couples TRBV2 to TRBJ2-7, with D maybe TRBD1 (5 bases). CDR1 and CDR2 from the germline V gene are SNHLY and FYNNEI. The CDR3 is 15 amino acids.

This rearrangement joins TRBV19 to TRBJ2-5; TRBD1 matches at 10 bases. Germline CDR1 and CDR2: LNHDA and SQIVND (reference sequence). The CDR3 spans 16 residues. Losses at the gene ends were 5 bases for V and 2 bases for J; bases not matched to a gene: 8. The CDR3 reads CASSSRTGGGQETQYF. CDR3 nucleotide sequence: TGTGCCAGTAGTTCTCGGACAGGGGGGGGACAAGAGACCCAGTACTTC.